This T cell receptor beta chain appears in the sequencing data of a study of blood T cell repertoires in COVID-19. Study-wide background: Acute and convalescent COVID-19 samples came from the United States, Italy and Spain. Sources were T cells, B-cell-depleted T cells, or PBMCs; the material itself was cDNA or gDNA.

This clone was seen a single time. The CDR3 totals 15 residues. Germline-derived CDR1 and CDR2 are MGHRA and YSYEKL. Germline trimming cut 0 bases from V and 4 bases from J; bases unmatched to any gene: 1. Original processing methods: How many nucleated cells were present was estimated from reference gene primer amplification. Sequenced by immunoSEQ multiplex PCR; TCRdb stores in-frame clones only, minus some. V and J calls and clone size are those listed in that table; D and trimming were worked out from the DNA. This sample yields some 150,000 clones, of which about nine tenths are seen a single time; 8% to 11% belongs to the top ten.

The chain recombines TRBV4-1 with TRBJ2-7, with 12 nucleotides matching TRBD2. The sequence was collected from a man aged 45-65 years with active or convalescent COVID-19. The sample consisted of peripheral blood. The CDR3 region is CASSQETSGRYEQYF. As DNA, the CDR3 is TGCGCCAGCAGCCAAGAGACTAGCGGGAGATACGAGCAGTACTTC.